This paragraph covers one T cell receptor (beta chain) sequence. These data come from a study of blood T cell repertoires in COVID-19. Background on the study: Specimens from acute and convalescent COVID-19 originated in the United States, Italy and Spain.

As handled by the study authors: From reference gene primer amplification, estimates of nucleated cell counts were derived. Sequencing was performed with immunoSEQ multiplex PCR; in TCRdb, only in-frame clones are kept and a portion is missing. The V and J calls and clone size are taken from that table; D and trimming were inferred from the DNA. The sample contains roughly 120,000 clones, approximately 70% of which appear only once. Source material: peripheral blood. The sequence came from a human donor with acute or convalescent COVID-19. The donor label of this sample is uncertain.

The CDR3 is CASSPLDGRVGEKLFF. The CDR3 nucleotides read TGTGCCAGCAGCCCCCTCGATGGCAGGGTAGGAGAAAAACTGTTTTTT. The J gene is TRBJ1-4, the V gene TRBV9; weak D call: TRBD1 (5 bases). The CDR3 covers 16 residues. CDR1 is SGDLS, CDR2 YYNGEE, per germline. Deletions cut 4 bases from V and 8 bases from J, with 21 bases between.